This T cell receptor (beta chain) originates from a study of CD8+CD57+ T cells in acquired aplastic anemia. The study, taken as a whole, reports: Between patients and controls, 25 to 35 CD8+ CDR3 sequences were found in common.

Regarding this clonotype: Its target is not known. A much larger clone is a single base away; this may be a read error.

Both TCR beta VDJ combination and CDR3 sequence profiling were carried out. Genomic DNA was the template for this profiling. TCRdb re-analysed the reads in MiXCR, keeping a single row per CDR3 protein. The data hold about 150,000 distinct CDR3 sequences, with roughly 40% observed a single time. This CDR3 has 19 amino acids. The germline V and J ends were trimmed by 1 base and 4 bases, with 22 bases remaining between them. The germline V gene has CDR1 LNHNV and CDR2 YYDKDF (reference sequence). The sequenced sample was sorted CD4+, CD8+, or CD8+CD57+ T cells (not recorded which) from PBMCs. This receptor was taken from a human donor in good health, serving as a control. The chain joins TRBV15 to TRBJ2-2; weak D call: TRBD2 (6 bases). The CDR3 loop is CATSRVLFTGESSTGELFF. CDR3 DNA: TGTGCCACCAGCAGAGTTCTTTTTACGGGGGAGTCTAGCACCGGGGAGCTGTTTTTT. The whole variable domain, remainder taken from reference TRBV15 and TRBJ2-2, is DAMVIQNPRYQVTQFGKPVTLSCSQTLNHNVMYWYQQKSSQAPKLLFHYYDKDFNNEADTPDNFQSRRPNTSFCFLDIRSPGLGDTAMYLCATSRVLFTGESSTGELFFGEGSRLTVL.